These T cell receptor beta chains were read from a single sample in a study of shared clonotypes between healthy human individuals. Generated by immunoSEQ multiplex PCR, the TCRdb table keeps only in-frame clones and is missing some. The table includes around 2.5 million clones, under 95% detected once. Sequences were obtained from naive CD4+ T cells from PBMCs. The receptors come from a young man in good health. Some clones in this sample may be carry-over from other donors' samples. CDR3s include the opening cysteine and the closing phenylalanine or tryptophan. Each record gives: CDR3 protein, CDR3 DNA, D gene, V gene, clone size, J gene. A D gene is named only where the DNA matches it firmly. Clone size appears in some rows only: once, few, many, or a class for an expanded clone.

CATMLAWTSGQNNEQFF,TGTGCCACAATGCTAGCCTGGACCTCTGGGCAAAACAATGAGCAGTTCTTC,NA,TRBV7-9,NA,TRBJ2-1
CASSEGGAGGVYEQYF,TGTGCCAGCAGTGAAGGGGGAGCGGGAGGTGTTTACGAGCAGTACTTC,TRBD2,TRBV2,once,TRBJ2-7
CASTDPPNTGELFF,TGCGCCAGCACGGACCCACCGAACACCGGGGAGCTGTTTTTT,NA,TRBV5-1,once,TRBJ2-2
CASSTGTDNSPLHF,TGTGCCAGCAGTACCGGGACAGATAATTCACCCCTCCACTTT,TRBD1,TRBV28,NA,TRBJ1-6
CASSYRPETGAYEQYF,TGTGCCAGCAGTTACCGCCCTGAGACGGGCGCCTACGAGCAGTACTTC,NA,TRBV6-6,NA,TRBJ2-7
CATSRDKGDQPQHF,TGTGCCACCAGCAGAGATAAGGGGGATCAGCCCCAGCATTTT,NA,TRBV15,NA,TRBJ1-5
CASSRTTDRSYNEQFF,TGCGCCAGCAGCCGAACCACCGACAGGAGCTACAATGAGCAGTTCTTC,NA,TRBV5-1,NA,TRBJ2-1
CASSLVPRPFLNYGYTF,TGTGCCAGCAGCTTAGTCCCCAGACCATTCCTCAACTATGGCTACACCTTC,NA,TRBV7-8,NA,TRBJ1-2
CASSPGLSLEPNEQFF,TGTGCCAGCTCACCGGGACTAAGCTTAGAACCCAATGAGCAGTTCTTC,TRBD2,TRBV18,NA,TRBJ2-1
CASRGGRPSGANVLTF,TGTGCCAGCAGAGGAGGACGACCCTCTGGGGCCAACGTCCTGACTTTC,NA,TRBV28,once,TRBJ2-6
CSVERRSGSGPGELFF,TGCAGCGTTGAAAGGCGTAGCGGGAGTGGACCCGGGGAGCTGTTTTTT,TRBD2,TRBV29-1,once,TRBJ2-2
CASSLGSLGGTDTQYF,TGTGCCAGCAGCTTAGGGAGTTTAGGAGGCACAGATACGCAGTATTTT,NA,TRBV11-2,NA,TRBJ2-3
CASSRGVVTTRGYTF,TGCGCCAGCAGCCGCGGAGTGGTCACGACTCGGGGCTACACCTTC,NA,TRBV4-1,once,TRBJ1-2
CASSIGSILTGNTIYF,TGCGCCAGCAGCATAGGGAGCATACTTACTGGAAACACCATATATTTT,NA,TRBV5-1,NA,TRBJ1-3